This TCR beta chain is drawn from a study of blood T cell repertoires in COVID-19. Background on the study: Samples representing acute and convalescent COVID-19 were sourced from the United States, Italy and Spain.

Trimming took 5 bases from V and 8 from J, leaving 15 bases between them. This CDR3 contains 13 residues. Germline V gene lookup returns CDR1 LGHDT and CDR2 YNNKEL (reference sequence). Measured with immunoSEQ multiplex PCR; TCRdb has only the in-frame clones, and not every one. The sample comprises around 220,000 clones, 82% of which are singletons, and under 5.5% rests with the top ten. This chain connects TRBV3-1 (or the pseudogene TRBV3-2) to TRBJ1-2; D possibly corresponds to TRBD1 (6 bases). The sequence derives from an elderly woman with active or convalescent COVID-19. Sequencing used peripheral blood. CDR3 loop: CASSATGLEGYTF. The CDR3 nucleotides are TGTGCCAGCAGCGCAACAGGGCTAGAGGGCTACACCTTC.